Sequencing of this T cell receptor beta chain was carried out in a study of T-cell reconstitution after alpha-beta-depleted transplantation in children. A note on this clonotype: The antigen is undetermined.

As it was prepared, the TCRbeta library received unique molecular identifiers. MiXCR, applied by TCRdb to the PCR reads, yields one record per CDR3 protein. The sample records about 610,000 distinct CDR3 sequences, 25% to 30% being singletons. Findings and limits, study-wide: For some patients, TCRbeta diversity was high at day 60 because of recipient T cells and thymic progenitors that survived. After transplant, at about two months, alpha-beta T cells were reportedly derived from several hundred expanded graft clones. After one year, T-cell counts and TCRbeta diversity mostly came from new T cells.

The source is a boy under three years old with Wiskott-Aldrich syndrome, due to receive a stem cell transplant. This material consisted of PBMCs, taken before TCRalphabeta/CD19-depleted stem cell transplant.

Here the CDR3 DNA reads TGTGCCACCAGCAGAGCTCCGAGGACAGGAGTTGAAGCTTTCTTT. This gives the protein CATSRAPRTGVEAFF. The chain couples TRBV15 to TRBJ1-1; 7 bases match TRBD1. Trimming removed 1 base from V and 7 bases from J; junction bases left unmatched: 9. The CDR3 runs 15 residues. Germline CDR1 LNHNV, CDR2 YYDKDF (reference sequence).